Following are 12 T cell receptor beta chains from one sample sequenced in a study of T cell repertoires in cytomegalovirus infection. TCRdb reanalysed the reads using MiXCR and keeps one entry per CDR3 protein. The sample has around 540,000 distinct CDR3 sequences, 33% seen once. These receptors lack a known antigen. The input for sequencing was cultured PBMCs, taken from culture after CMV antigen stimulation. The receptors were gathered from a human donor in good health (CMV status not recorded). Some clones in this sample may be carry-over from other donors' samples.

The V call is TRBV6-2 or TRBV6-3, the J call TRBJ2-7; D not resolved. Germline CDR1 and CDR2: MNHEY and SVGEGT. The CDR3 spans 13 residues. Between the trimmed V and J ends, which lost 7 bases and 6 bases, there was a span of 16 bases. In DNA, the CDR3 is TGTGCCAGCAAGTACCGCGGATCGTTCGAGCAGTACGTC. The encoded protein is CASKYRGSFEQYV.

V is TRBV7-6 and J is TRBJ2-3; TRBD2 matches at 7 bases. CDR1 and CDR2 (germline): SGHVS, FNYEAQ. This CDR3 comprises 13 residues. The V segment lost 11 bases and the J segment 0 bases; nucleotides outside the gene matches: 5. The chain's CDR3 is CALLAESTDTQYF. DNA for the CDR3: TGTGCCCTTCTAGCGGAAAGCACAGATACGCAGTATTTT.

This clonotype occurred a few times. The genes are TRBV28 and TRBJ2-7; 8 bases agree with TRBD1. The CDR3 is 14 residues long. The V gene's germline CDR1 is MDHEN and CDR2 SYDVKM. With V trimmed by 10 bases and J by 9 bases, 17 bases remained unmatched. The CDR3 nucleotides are TGTGCCATCCAACCGGGACAGGTACCCTCAACGCAGTACTTC. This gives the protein CAIQPGQVPSTQYF.

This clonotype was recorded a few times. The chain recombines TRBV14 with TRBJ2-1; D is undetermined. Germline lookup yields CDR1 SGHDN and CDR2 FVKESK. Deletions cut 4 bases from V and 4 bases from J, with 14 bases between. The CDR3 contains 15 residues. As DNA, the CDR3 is TGTGCCAGCAGCCCCAACCCAGGTCTATACAATGAGCAGTTCTTC. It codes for CASSPNPGLYNEQFF.

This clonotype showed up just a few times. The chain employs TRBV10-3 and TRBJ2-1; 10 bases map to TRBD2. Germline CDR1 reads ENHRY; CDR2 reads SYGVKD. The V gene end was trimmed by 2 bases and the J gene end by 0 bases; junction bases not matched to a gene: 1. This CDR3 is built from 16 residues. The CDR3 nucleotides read TGTGCCATCAGTGAGGCTAGCGGGAGCTCCTACAATGAGCAGTTCTTC. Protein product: CAISEASGSSYNEQFF.

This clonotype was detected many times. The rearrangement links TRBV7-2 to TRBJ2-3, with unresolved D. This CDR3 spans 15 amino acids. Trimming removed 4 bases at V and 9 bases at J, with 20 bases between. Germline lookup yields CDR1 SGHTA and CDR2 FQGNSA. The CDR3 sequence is CASSSEIGPRVTQYF. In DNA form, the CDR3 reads TGTGCCAGCAGCTCCGAGATCGGTCCTCGGGTCACGCAGTATTTT.

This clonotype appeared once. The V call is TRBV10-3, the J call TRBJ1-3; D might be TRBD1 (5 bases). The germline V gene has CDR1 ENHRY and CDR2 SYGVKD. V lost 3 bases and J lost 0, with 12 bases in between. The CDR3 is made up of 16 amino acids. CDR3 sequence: CAISEGRQRSGNTIYF. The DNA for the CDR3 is TGTGCCATCAGTGAAGGGAGACAGCGCTCTGGAAACACCATATATTTT.

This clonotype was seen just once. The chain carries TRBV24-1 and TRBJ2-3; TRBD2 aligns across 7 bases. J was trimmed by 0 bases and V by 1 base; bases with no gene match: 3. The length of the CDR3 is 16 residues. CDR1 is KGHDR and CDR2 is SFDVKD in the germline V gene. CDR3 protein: CATSDFSAGSTDTQYF. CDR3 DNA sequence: TGTGCCACCAGTGATTTTTCAGCGGGAAGCACAGATACGCAGTATTTT.

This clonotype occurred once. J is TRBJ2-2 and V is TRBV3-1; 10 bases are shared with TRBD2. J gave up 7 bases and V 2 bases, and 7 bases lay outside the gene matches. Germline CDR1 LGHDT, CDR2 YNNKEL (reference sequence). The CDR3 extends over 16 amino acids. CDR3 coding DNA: TGTGCCAGCAGCCAAAATCTAGCGGGAGTTGGCGGGGAGCTGTTTTTT. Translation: CASSQNLAGVGGELFF.

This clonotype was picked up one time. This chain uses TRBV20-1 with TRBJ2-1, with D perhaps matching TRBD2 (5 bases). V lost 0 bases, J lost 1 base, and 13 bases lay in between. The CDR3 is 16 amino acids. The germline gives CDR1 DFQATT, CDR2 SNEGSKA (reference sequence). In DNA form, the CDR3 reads TGCAGTGCTAGAGACAAGGACTCAAGTTCCTACAATGAGCAGTTCTTC. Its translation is CSARDKDSSSYNEQFF.

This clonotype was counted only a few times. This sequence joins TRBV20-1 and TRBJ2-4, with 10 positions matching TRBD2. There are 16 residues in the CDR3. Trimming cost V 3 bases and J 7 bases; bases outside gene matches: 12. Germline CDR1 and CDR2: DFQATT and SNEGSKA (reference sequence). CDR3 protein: CSASDSSGSMGNIQYF. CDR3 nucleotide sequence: TGCAGTGCTAGTGATTCTAGCGGGAGTATGGGTAACATTCAGTACTTC.

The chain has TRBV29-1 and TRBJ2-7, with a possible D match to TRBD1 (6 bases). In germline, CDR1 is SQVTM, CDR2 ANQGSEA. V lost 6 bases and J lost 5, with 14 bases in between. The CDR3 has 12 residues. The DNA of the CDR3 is TGCAGCGTCACGGGACAAACAAACGAGCAGTACTTC. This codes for CSVTGQTNEQYF.